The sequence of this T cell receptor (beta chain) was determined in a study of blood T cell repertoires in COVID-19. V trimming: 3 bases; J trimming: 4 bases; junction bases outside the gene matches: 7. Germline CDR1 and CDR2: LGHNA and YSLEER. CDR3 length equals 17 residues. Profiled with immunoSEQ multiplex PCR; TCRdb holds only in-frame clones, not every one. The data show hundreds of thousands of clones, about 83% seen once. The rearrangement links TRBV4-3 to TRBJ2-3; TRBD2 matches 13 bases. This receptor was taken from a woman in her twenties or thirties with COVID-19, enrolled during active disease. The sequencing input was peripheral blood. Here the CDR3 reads CASSHSPGLAGSDTQYF. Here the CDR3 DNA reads TGCGCCAGCAGCCACTCACCGGGACTAGCGGGGTCAGATACGCAGTATTTT.